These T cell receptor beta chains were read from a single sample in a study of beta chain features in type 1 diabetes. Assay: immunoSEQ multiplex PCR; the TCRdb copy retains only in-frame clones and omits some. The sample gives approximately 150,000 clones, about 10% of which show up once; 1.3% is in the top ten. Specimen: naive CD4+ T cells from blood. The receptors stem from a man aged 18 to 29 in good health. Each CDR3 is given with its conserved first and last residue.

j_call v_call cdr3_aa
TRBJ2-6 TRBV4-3 CASSQDQGYSGANVLTF
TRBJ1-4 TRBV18 CASSNTGGWSNEKLFF
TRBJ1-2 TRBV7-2 CASSSAGTNTYTF
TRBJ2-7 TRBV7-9 CASSYGGVDEQYF
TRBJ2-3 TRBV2 CASSGEASGAFAQYF
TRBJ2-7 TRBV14 CASSQALISYEQYF
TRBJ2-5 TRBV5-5 CASSFGNQETQYF
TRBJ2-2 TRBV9 CASSVAGDTGELFF
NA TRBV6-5 CASSYSSGGAYEQYF
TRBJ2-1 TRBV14 CASSQEGAAFSYNEQFF
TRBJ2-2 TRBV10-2 CASSLDKNTGELFF
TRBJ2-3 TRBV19 CASSIEEGKAQYF
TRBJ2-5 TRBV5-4 CASSLVSGEETQYF
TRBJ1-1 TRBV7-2 CASSLITMNTEAFF
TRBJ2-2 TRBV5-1 CASSGRGPGELFF
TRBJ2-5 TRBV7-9 CASSLGAGETQYF
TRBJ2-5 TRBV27 CASAPGDQETQYF
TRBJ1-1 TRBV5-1 CASSFTGEAGTEAFF
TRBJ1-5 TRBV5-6 CASSLGAGQPQHF
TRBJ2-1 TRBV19 CASSIRTSGGGRDEQFF
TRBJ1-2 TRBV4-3 CASSQESRGAHHGYTF
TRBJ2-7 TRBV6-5 CASLDYRGSDEQYF
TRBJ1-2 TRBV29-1 CSVDVTGTNYGYTF
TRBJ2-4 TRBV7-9 CASSLGATGGENIQYF
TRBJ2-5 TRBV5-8 CASSLHGNQETQYF
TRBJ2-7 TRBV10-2 CASRTGTGAAYEQYF
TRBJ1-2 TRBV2 CASSGQGSYGYTF
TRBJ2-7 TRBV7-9 CASSSVGTTYEQYF
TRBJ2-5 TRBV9 CASSVERVDGAQYF
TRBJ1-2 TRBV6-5 CASSPSRDRTYGYTF
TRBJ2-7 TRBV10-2 CASSDEGQGSYEQYF
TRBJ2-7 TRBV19 CASGHASSYEQYF
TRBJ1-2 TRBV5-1 CASSLAIQGAYGYTF
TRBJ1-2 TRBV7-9 CASSLGQAF
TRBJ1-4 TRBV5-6 CASSSRQGSVEKLFF
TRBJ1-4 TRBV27 CASSLVRDNEKLFF
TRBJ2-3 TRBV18 CASSPPVLDTQYF
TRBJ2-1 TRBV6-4 CASSATGSNEQFF
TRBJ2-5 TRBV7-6 CASSLPYLEGTQYF
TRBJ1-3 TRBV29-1 CSVGDRGRGNTIYF
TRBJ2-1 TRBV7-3 CASSPGTGGRSSYNEQFF
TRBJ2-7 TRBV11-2 CASSSGQARYEQYF
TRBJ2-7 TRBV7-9 CASSLNRGQGGYAYEQYF
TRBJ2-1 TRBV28 CASSLSGGSNNEQFF
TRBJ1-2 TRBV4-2 CASSQALQGDYGYTF
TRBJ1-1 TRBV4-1 CASSHRSRAFF
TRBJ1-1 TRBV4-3 CASQDTGLDTEAFF
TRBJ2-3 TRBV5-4 CASSLGLAGDTQYF
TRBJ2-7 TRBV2 CASREEATGPTYF
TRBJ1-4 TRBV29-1 CSVQGSEKLFF
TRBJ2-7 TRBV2 CASSETYEQYF
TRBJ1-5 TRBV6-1 CASSGQGGSNQPQHF
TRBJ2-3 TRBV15 CATSRRGDTQYF
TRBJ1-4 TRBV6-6 CASTRDWELFF
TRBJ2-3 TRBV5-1 CASSLWASGGVADTQYF
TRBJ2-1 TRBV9 CASSGGTGGYNEQFF
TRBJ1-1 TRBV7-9 CASSPYTEAFF